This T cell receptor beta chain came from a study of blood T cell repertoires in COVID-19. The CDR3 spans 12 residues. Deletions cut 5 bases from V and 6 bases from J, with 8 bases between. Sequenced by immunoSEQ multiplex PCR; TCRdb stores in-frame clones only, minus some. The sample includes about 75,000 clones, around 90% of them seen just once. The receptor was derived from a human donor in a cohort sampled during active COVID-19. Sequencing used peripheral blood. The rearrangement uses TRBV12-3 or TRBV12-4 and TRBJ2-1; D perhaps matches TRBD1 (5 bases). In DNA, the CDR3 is TGTGCCAGCAGTATGACAGTCAATGAGCAGTTCTTC. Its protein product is CASSMTVNEQFF.